These T cell receptor beta chains were read from a single sample in a study of T cells in Graves' hyperthyroidism and ophthalmopathy. Via MiXCR, TCRdb re-called the multiplex PCR reads, giving one row per CDR3 protein. The data show hundreds of thousands of distinct CDR3 sequences, 35% to 45% seen once. Sequencing input: blood. These receptors originate from a young man with Graves' hyperthyroidism. Both conserved end residues are part of each CDR3. The D gene is left open where the match is weak. Where a row states a size, it is once, few, many or the class of an expanded clone; other rows omit it.

CASSLESTLSYEQYF | TGCGCCAGCAGCTTGGAATCGACACTCTCCTACGAGCAGTACTTC | . | TRBJ2-7 | TRBV5-1 | .
CASSLREHSNQPQHF | TGTGCCAGCAGTTTAAGAGAACATAGCAATCAGCCCCAGCATTTT | few | TRBJ1-5 | TRBV12-3/TRBV12-4 | .
CSARYGRGYTF | TGCAGTGCTAGATACGGGAGAGGCTACACCTTC | . | TRBJ1-2 | TRBV20-1 | .
CASNPDRINTEAFF | TGTGCCAGCAACCCGGACAGAATTAACACTGAAGCTTTCTTT | . | TRBJ1-1 | TRBV5-2 | .
CASSPGTSGTRYEQYF | TGTGCCAGCAGTCCCGGGACTAGCGGGACTAGATACGAGCAGTACTTC | few | TRBJ2-7 | TRBV6-5 | TRBD2
CATTPEGFSYTF | TGTGCCACCACCCCGGAGGGTTTCAGCTACACCTTC | many | TRBJ1-2 | TRBV7-9 | .
CASSLGTEYAEQYF | TGCGCCAGCAGCTTGGGGACCGAATATGCCGAGCAGTACTTC | . | TRBJ2-7 | TRBV5-1 | .
CSARGSGQGVQPQHF | TGCAGTGCTAGAGGATCGGGACAGGGGGTTCAGCCCCAGCATTTT | . | TRBJ1-5 | TRBV20-1 | TRBD1
CASSRGSEGYTF | TGTGCCAGCAGCCGGGGGAGTGAGGGCTACACCTTC | . | TRBJ1-2 | TRBV7-9 | .
CASSVAGTGEGYTF | TGTGCCAGCAGCGTGGCCGGGACAGGGGAGGGCTACACCTTC | . | TRBJ1-2 | TRBV9 | TRBD1
CASSDFQGVHQPQHF | TGTGCCAGCAGTGATTTCCAGGGAGTCCATCAGCCCCAGCATTTT | . | TRBJ1-5 | TRBV25-1 | .
CASSMVGLVEETQYF | TGTGCCAGTAGTATGGTCGGACTAGTAGAAGAGACCCAGTACTTC | few | TRBJ2-5 | TRBV19 | TRBD2
CSAPVGGYNSPLHF | TGCAGTGCTCCTGTAGGGGGATATAATTCACCCCTCCACTTT | . | TRBJ1-6 | TRBV20-1 | .
CASSQGPETGNEKLFF | TGCGCCAGCAGCCAAGGCCCCGAGACGGGTAATGAAAAACTGTTTTTT | . | TRBJ1-4 | TRBV4-1 | .
CATSRDAGGGTQYF | TGTGCCACCAGCAGAGATGCGGGCGGAGGGACCCAGTACTTC | many | TRBJ2-5 | TRBV15 | .
CASSLKQDRMNTEAFF | TGTGCCAGCAGCTTAAAACAGGACCGCATGAACACTGAAGCTTTCTTT | . | TRBJ1-1 | TRBV7-3 | .
CASSLLKAGYGNTIYF | TGTGCCAGCAGCTTATTAAAGGCGGGATATGGAAACACCATATATTTT | . | TRBJ1-3 | TRBV7-2 | .
CASSPAWGHEQYF | TGTGCCAGTAGTCCCGCTTGGGGCCACGAGCAGTACTTC | . | TRBJ2-7 | TRBV19 | .
CASSRDRGLGSNQPQHF | TGTGCCAGCAGCCGGGACAGGGGATTAGGTAGCAATCAGCCCCAGCATTTT | . | TRBJ1-5 | TRBV11-2 | TRBD1
CASSPDSFSNQPQHF | TGTGCCAGCAGCCCCGACAGTTTTAGCAATCAGCCCCAGCATTTT | few | TRBJ1-5 | TRBV6-1 | .
CASSSKGAPLHF | TGTGCCAGCAGCTCCAAAGGCGCACCCCTCCACTTT | many | TRBJ1-6 | TRBV7-2 | .
CSARESSSNYGYTF | TGCAGTGCTAGAGAGTCATCCTCTAACTATGGCTACACCTTC | . | TRBJ1-2 | TRBV20-1 | .
CSARLWNTGELFF | TGCAGTGCCCGTCTCTGGAACACCGGGGAGCTGTTTTTT | few | TRBJ2-2 | TRBV20-1 | .
CASTPPGDTEAFF | TGTGCCAGCACCCCCCCCGGGGACACTGAAGCTTTCTTT | . | TRBJ1-1 | TRBV5-4 | .
CASIRTVDYEQYF | TGTGCCAGCATTCGGACAGTCGACTACGAGCAGTACTTC | . | TRBJ2-7 | TRBV2 | .
CASATGRGPGYTF | TGTGCCAGTGCAACAGGGAGGGGGCCTGGCTACACCTTC | . | TRBJ1-2 | TRBV19 | TRBD1
CASSLGESRTQYF | TGTGCCAGCAGCTTGGGGGAGAGCAGGACCCAGTACTTC | . | TRBJ2-5 | TRBV5-4 | .
CSVAGGLNTGELFF | TGCAGCGTTGCCGGGGGGCTCAACACCGGGGAGCTGTTTTTT | many | TRBJ2-2 | TRBV29-1 | .
CAISLRGDSFYEQYF | TGTGCCATCAGTTTAAGAGGGGATAGCTTCTACGAGCAGTACTTC | . | TRBJ2-7 | TRBV10-3 | .
CSVHGQGSYGYTF | TGCAGCGTCCACGGACAGGGCTCCTATGGCTACACCTTC | once | TRBJ1-2 | TRBV29-1 | TRBD1
CASSPQQGVALPTIYF | TGTGCCAGCAGCCCACAACAGGGGGTAGCGCTACCCACCATATATTTT | few | TRBJ1-3 | TRBV9 | TRBD1
CAISEGAPKNTEAFF | TGTGCCATCAGTGAGGGGGCACCCAAGAACACTGAAGCTTTCTTT | many | TRBJ1-1 | TRBV10-3 | .
CASSQGVGGGQPQHF | TGTGCCAGCAGCCAAGGAGTAGGGGGGGGGCAGCCCCAGCATTTT | few | TRBJ1-5 | TRBV7-2 | .
CASSFPSNQPQHF | TGTGCCAGCAGTTTTCCCAGTAATCAGCCCCAGCATTTT | many | TRBJ1-5 | TRBV12-3/TRBV12-4 | .
CASSQGFSGEETQYF | TGCGCCAGCAGCCAAGGGTTCTCGGGGGAAGAGACCCAGTACTTC | . | TRBJ2-5 | TRBV4-1 | .
CASSEAGAGYYNEQFF | TGTGCCAGCAGTGAAGCGGGGGCTGGGTACTACAATGAGCAGTTCTTC | . | TRBJ2-1 | TRBV2 | .
CASSPSPGAYNEQFF | TGTGCCAGCAGCCCTAGTCCGGGCGCCTACAATGAGCAGTTCTTC | . | TRBJ2-1 | TRBV7-2 | .
CASKKNSNDYEKLFF | TGTGCCAGCAAGAAGAACAGTAATGATTATGAAAAACTGTTTTTT | . | TRBJ1-4 | TRBV3-1 | .
CASSQGPGRSATEAFF | TGCGCCAGCAGCCAAGGCCCCGGCAGGTCGGCCACTGAAGCTTTCTTT | . | TRBJ1-1 | TRBV11-2 | .
CSVVWTSGYYEQYF | TGCAGCGTTGTATGGACTAGCGGATACTACGAGCAGTACTTC | many | TRBJ2-7 | TRBV29-1 | TRBD2
CASSEAGTGYEQYF | TGCGCCAGCAGTGAGGCGGGAACTGGCTACGAGCAGTACTTC | . | TRBJ2-7 | TRBV10-2 | .
CSSLGLGLGAFF | TGCAGCAGTTTAGGCCTGGGGCTGGGAGCTTTCTTT | . | TRBJ1-1 | TRBV29-1 | .
CASSFMGRAEAFF | TGTGCCAGCAGTTTTATGGGACGGGCTGAAGCTTTCTTT | . | TRBJ1-1 | TRBV12-3/TRBV12-4 | .
CSVAHGGEDTQYF | TGCAGCGTAGCCCATGGGGGGGAAGATACGCAGTATTTT | . | TRBJ2-3 | TRBV29-1 | TRBD2
CARGVPYQETQYF | TGTGCTAGAGGAGTTCCGTACCAAGAGACCCAGTACTTC | . | TRBJ2-5 | TRBV10-3 | .
CASSLAEGDDGTYEQYF | TGTGCCAGCAGCTTAGCGGAGGGCGACGACGGCACCTACGAGCAGTACTTC | . | TRBJ2-7 | TRBV7-6 | .
CASQNQGYEQYF | TGTGCCAGCCAAAACCAGGGGTACGAGCAGTACTTC | . | TRBJ2-7 | TRBV2 | .
CAILRDNQETQYF | TGTGCCATCCTCCGGGACAACCAAGAGACCCAGTACTTC | few | TRBJ2-5 | TRBV6-5 | .